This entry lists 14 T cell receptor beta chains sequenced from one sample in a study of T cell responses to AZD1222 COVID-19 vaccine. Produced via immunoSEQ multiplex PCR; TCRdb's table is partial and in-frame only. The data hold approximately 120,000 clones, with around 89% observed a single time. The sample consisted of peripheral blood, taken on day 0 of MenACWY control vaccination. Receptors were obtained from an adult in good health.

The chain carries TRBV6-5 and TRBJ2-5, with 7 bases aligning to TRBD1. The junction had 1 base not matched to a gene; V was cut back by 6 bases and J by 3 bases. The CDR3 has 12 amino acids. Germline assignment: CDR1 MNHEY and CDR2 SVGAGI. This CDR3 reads CASRGTEETQYF. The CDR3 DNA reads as TGTGCCAGCAGGGGGACAGAAGAGACCCAGTACTTC.

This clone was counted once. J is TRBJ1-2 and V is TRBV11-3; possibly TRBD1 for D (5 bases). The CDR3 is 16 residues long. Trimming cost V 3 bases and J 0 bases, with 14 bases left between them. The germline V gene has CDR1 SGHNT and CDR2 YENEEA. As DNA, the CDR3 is TGTGCCAGCAGCTTTGTTGGGGGACGCTCTAACTATGGCTACACCTTC. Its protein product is CASSFVGGRSNYGYTF.

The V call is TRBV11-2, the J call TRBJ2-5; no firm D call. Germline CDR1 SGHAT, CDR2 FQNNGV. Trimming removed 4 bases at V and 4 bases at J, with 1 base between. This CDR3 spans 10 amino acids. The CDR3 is CASSSETQYF. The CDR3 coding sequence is TGTGCCAGCAGCTCAGAGACCCAGTACTTC.

CDR3 bases: TGTGCCAGCAGCCAAGTGAGGCTAGCGGGAGGGGATACGCAGTATTTT. Protein: CASSQVRLAGGDTQYF. The J gene is TRBJ2-3, the V gene TRBV3-1 (or the pseudogene TRBV3-2), with 12 bases lining up with TRBD2. V lost 1 base to trimming and J lost 6 bases; unmatched junction nucleotides: 5. CDR3 size: 16 residues. The germline gives CDR1 LGHDT, CDR2 YNNKEL (reference sequence).

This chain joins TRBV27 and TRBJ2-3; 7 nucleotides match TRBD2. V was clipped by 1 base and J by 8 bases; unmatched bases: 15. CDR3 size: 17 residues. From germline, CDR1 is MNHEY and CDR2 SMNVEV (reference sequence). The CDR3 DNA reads TGTGCCAGCAGTTTATTAGTTGGAGCGGGATCCCGTGGTACGCAGTATTTT. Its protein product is CASSLLVGAGSRGTQYF.

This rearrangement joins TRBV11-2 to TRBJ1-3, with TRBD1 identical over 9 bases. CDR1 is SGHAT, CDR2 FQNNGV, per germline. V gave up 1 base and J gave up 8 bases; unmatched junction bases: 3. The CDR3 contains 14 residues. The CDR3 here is CASSLGTGAYTIYF. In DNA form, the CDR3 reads TGTGCCAGCAGCTTAGGGACAGGGGCATACACCATATATTTT.

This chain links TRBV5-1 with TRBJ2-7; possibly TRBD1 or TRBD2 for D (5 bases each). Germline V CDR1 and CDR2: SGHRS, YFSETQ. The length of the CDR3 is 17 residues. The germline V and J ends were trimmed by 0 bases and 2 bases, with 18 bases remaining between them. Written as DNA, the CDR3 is TGCGCCAGCAGCTTGGGGGGGACCGACGCCTTCGCCTACGAGCAGTACTTC. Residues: CASSLGGTDAFAYEQYF.

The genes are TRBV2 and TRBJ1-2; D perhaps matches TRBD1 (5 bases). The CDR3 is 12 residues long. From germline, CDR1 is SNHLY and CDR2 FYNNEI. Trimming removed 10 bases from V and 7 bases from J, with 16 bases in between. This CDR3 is CATNPQGAGYTF. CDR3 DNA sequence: TGTGCCACCAATCCCCAGGGTGCTGGCTACACCTTC.

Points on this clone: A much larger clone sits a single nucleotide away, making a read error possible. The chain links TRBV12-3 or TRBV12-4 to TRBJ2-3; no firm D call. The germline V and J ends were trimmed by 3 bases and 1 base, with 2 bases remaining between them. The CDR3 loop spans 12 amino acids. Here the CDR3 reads CASSLGTDTQYF. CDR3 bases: TGTGCCAGCAGTTTGGGCACAGATACGCAGTATTTT.

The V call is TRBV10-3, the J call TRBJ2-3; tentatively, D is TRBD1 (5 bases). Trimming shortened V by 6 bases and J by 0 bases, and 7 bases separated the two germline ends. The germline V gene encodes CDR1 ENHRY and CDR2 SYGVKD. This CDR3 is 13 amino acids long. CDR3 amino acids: CAIRQDSTDTQYF. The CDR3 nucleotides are TGTGCCATCAGACAGGATAGCACAGATACGCAGTATTTT.

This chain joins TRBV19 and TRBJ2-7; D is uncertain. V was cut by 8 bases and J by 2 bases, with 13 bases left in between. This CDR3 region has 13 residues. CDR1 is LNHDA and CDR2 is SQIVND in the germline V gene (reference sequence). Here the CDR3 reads CASQSGPTYEQYF. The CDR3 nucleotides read TGTGCCAGTCAATCTGGCCCTACCTACGAGCAGTACTTC.

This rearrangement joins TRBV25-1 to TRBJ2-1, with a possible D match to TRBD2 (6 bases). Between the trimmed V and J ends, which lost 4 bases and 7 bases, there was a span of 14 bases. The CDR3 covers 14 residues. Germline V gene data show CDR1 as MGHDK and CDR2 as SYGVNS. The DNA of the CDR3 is TGTGCCAGCAGTGTTAGACTAGGGTCGAATGAGCAGTTCTTC. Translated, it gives CASSVRLGSNEQFF.

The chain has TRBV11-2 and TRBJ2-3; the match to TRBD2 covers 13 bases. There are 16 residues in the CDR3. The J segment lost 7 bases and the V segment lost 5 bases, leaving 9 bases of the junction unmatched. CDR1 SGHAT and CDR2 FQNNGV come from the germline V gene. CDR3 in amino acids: CASSPRTSGSLYTQYF. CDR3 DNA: TGTGCCAGCAGCCCCCGGACTAGCGGGAGCCTATATACGCAGTATTTT.

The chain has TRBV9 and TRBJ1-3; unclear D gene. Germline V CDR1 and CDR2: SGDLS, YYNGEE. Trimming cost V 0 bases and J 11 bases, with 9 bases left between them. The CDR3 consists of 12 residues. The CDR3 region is CASSVEVGSIYF. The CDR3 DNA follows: TGTGCCAGCAGCGTAGAAGTGGGCTCCATATATTTT.